Below are 30 T cell receptor beta chains sequenced from a single sample in a study of blood T cell repertoires in COVID-19. Sequencing used immunoSEQ multiplex PCR; TCRdb keeps in-frame clones, though not all of them. Of under 200,000 clones listed, more than 75% are singletons. The sequencing sample was made of peripheral blood. The receptors were gathered from a man aged 40-50 years with active or convalescent COVID-19.

This clone has just one count. The chain couples TRBV18 to TRBJ2-6; 7 bases agree with TRBD1. Germline V lookup: CDR1 KGHSH, CDR2 LQKENI. The CDR3 length is 18 residues. After removal of 4 bases from V and 1 base from J, the junction contained 10 bases not matched to a gene. CDR3 loop: CASSRRQGPTSGANVLTF. In DNA form, the CDR3 reads TGTGCCAGCTCACGAAGACAGGGCCCGACATCTGGGGCCAACGTCCTGACTTTC.

V is TRBV25-1 and J is TRBJ1-4; D perhaps matches TRBD1 (5 bases). This CDR3 has 15 amino acids. Germline V CDR1 and CDR2: MGHDK, SYGVNS. V lost 3 bases to trimming and J lost 7 bases, with 15 bases between them. DNA for the CDR3: TGTGCCAGCAGTGATCGTGGCAGGGCGAGTGAAAAACTGTTTTTT. Amino acid sequence: CASSDRGRASEKLFF.

The rearrangement links TRBV6-5 to TRBJ1-1, with D uncertain. The V gene's germline CDR1 is MNHEY and CDR2 SVGAGI. The CDR3 has 10 amino acids. V lost 7 bases and J lost 11, with 11 bases in between. The CDR3 spells CASMVYEAFF. CDR3 bases: TGTGCCAGCATGGTCTACGAGGCTTTCTTT.

The rearrangement links TRBV4-2 to TRBJ1-1, with TRBD1 matching over 11 bases. Germline V gene lookup returns CDR1 LGHNA and CDR2 YNFKEQ. Trimming removed 1 base from V and 11 bases from J; junction bases left unmatched: 18. The CDR3 runs to 18 residues. CDR3 region: CASSQGVWTGGAGVEAFF. Here the CDR3 DNA reads TGTGCCAGCAGCCAAGGAGTCTGGACAGGGGGCGCAGGTGTAGAGGCTTTCTTT.

The rearrangement links TRBV7-3 to TRBJ2-7; D possibly corresponds to TRBD1 (6 bases). Germline V lookup: CDR1 SGHTA, CDR2 FQGTGA. This CDR3 has 13 amino acids. V lost 3 bases, J lost 5 bases, and 11 bases lay in between. The CDR3 spells CASSFLGANEQYF. CDR3 in DNA: TGTGCCAGCAGCTTTCTGGGGGCGAACGAGCAGTACTTC.

The chain couples TRBV27 to TRBJ2-5, with D maybe TRBD1 (5 bases). This CDR3 is built from 13 residues. Germline CDR1 and CDR2: MNHEY and SMNVEV (reference sequence). The germline V and J ends were trimmed by 6 bases and 6 bases, with 14 bases remaining between them. The CDR3 region is CASSPQVTQTQYF. CDR3 sequence (DNA): TGTGCCAGCAGCCCACAGGTTACTCAGACCCAGTACTTC.

The chain carries TRBV7-3 and TRBJ2-3; D possibly corresponds to TRBD2 (5 bases). The CDR3 loop spans 14 amino acids. The V and J ends lost 2 bases and 1 base respectively, with 7 bases between them. Germline CDR1 reads SGHTA; CDR2 reads FQGTGA. The CDR3 region is CASSLYSGTDTQYF. The CDR3 bases are TGTGCCAGCAGCTTATATAGCGGCACAGATACGCAGTATTTT.

The CDR3 is CASSLAASSYNSPLHF. The CDR3, as DNA: TGTGCCAGCAGTTTAGCGGCGAGCTCCTATAATTCACCCCTCCACTTT. The chain couples TRBV28 to TRBJ1-6, with D unresolved. Germline CDR1 reads MDHEN; CDR2 reads SYDVKM. Between the trimmed V and J ends, which lost 2 bases and 0 bases, there was a span of 8 bases. The CDR3 has 16 amino acids.

The V and J genes are TRBV5-5 and TRBJ1-4, with 7 bases fitting TRBD1. The CDR3 is 14 amino acids. CDR1 and CDR2 (germline): SGHKS, YYEKEE (reference sequence). J was trimmed by 4 bases and V by 4 bases; bases with no gene match: 4. CDR3 nucleotide sequence: TGTGCCAGCAGCCTCAGACAGGGTAATGAAAAACTGTTTTTT. Protein: CASSLRQGNEKLFF.

The chain employs TRBV28 and TRBJ1-4; 8 bases map to TRBD1. Trimming removed 4 bases from V and 4 bases from J; junction bases left unmatched: 8. In germline, CDR1 is MDHEN, CDR2 SYDVKM. The CDR3 is 16 residues long. CDR3 in amino acids: CASSSPGQGYNEKLFF. The DNA of the CDR3 is TGTGCCAGCAGTTCACCAGGACAGGGATATAATGAAAAACTGTTTTTT. Together with reference TRBV28 and TRBJ1-4, the CDR3 gives the full variable domain: DVKVTQSSRYLVKRTGEKVFLECVQDMDHENMFWYRQDPGLGLRLIYFSYDVKMKEKGDIPEGYSVSREKKERFSLILESASTNQTSMYLCASSSPGQGYNEKLFFGSGTQLSVL.

Only one count was recorded for this clone. The chain recombines TRBV2 with TRBJ2-7, with 8 bases that match TRBD1. Trimming cost V 8 bases and J 2 bases; bases outside gene matches: 8. Germline lookup yields CDR1 SNHLY and CDR2 FYNNEI. CDR3 length: 14 amino acids. CDR3 loop: CASLKGQGTYEQYF. The CDR3 bases are TGTGCCAGCCTGAAAGGACAGGGTACCTACGAGCAGTACTTC.

The chain carries TRBV6-1 and TRBJ2-1, with 10 nucleotides matching TRBD2. This CDR3 contains 17 residues. Trimming took 2 bases from V and 2 from J; bases not matched to a gene: 6. CDR1 is MNHNS and CDR2 is SASEGT in the germline V gene. Written as DNA, the CDR3 is TGTGCCAGCAGTGAATTCGGTAGCGGGGGGCCCTACAATGAGCAGTTCTTC. Its translation is CASSEFGSGGPYNEQFF.

The V call is TRBV7-9, the J call TRBJ2-2, with D maybe TRBD1 (6 bases). V lost 5 bases, J lost 4 bases, and 14 bases lay in between. CDR3 length equals 15 residues. Germline values: CDR1 SEHNR, CDR2 FQNEAQ (reference sequence). The CDR3 spells CASSPRTARTGELFF. In nucleotides, the CDR3 is TGTGCCAGCAGCCCTAGGACAGCCCGCACCGGGGAGCTGTTTTTT.

This clone showed up just once. The CDR3, as DNA: TGTGCCAGCAGTGATAATGTCCGGCAGGGGACTGAAGCTTTCTTT. The encoded protein is CASSDNVRQGTEAFF. The rearrangement joins TRBV2 to TRBJ1-1; tentative D call: TRBD1 (6 bases). The CDR3 loop spans 15 amino acids. V was pared by 3 bases and J by 5 bases, with 16 bases between. The germline V gene encodes CDR1 SNHLY and CDR2 FYNNEI.

This clone was observed a single time. The chain carries TRBV28 and TRBJ1-5, with TRBD1 matching over 8 bases. CDR1 MDHEN and CDR2 SYDVKM come from the germline V gene. With V trimmed by 2 bases and J by 4 bases, 4 bases remained unmatched. The CDR3 has 15 amino acids. The CDR3 DNA reads as TGTGCCAGCAGTTTAGGGACAGGCCCAAATCAGCCCCAGCATTTT. It codes for CASSLGTGPNQPQHF.

Remarks on this clone: The sample holds other DNA sequences that translate to the same CDR3. This chain links TRBV28 with TRBJ1-1; 7 bases line up with TRBD1. This CDR3 is built from 15 residues. Germline-derived CDR1 and CDR2 are MDHEN and SYDVKM. Trimming at V came to 7 bases and at J to 11 bases, leaving 19 bases not matched to a gene. CDR3 loop: CASIQTQGLLRYAFF. CDR3 DNA sequence: TGTGCCAGCATTCAAACACAGGGGCTCTTGAGGTATGCTTTCTTT.

DNA of the CDR3: TGTGCCAGTAGTATCGGGGGTTCGAACTATGGCTACACCTTC. Its protein is CASSIGGSNYGYTF. V usage is TRBV19 and J usage is TRBJ1-2; a weak D match, TRBD1 (5 bases). Germline lookup yields CDR1 LNHDA and CDR2 SQIVND (reference sequence). Trimming took off 3 bases at V and 2 bases at J, with 10 bases between the two ends. CDR3 length equals 14 residues.

V is TRBV27 and J is TRBJ2-1, with D perhaps TRBD1 (7 bases). The CDR3 totals 14 residues. With 3 bases removed from V and 2 bases from J, the gap between germline ends came to 8 bases. Germline CDR1 reads MNHEY; CDR2 reads SMNVEV (reference sequence). CDR3 in amino acids: CASSFRGAYNEQFF. CDR3 in DNA: TGTGCCAGCAGTTTCAGGGGGGCCTACAATGAGCAGTTCTTC.

This chain links TRBV2 with TRBJ1-5; 10 bases map to TRBD1. The germline V gene encodes CDR1 SNHLY and CDR2 FYNNEI. With 5 bases clipped from V and 7 bases from J, the junction kept 5 bases outside the gene matches. This CDR3 has 14 residues. CDR3 amino acids: CASSTDRGDQPQHF. CDR3 nucleotides: TGTGCCAGCAGTACGGACAGGGGGGACCAGCCCCAGCATTTT.

The chain has TRBV19 and TRBJ2-6; 9 positions agree with TRBD1. CDR3 size: 17 residues. Germline assignment: CDR1 LNHDA and CDR2 SQIVND (reference sequence). J was trimmed by 4 bases and V by 9 bases; bases with no gene match: 13. The CDR3 loop is CASRKAQGAWGANVLTF. CDR3 DNA sequence: TGTGCCAGCAGGAAGGCACAGGGGGCCTGGGGGGCCAACGTCCTGACTTTC. The entire variable domain, with the rest obtained from reference TRBV19 and TRBJ2-6, is as follows: DGGITQSPKYLFRKEGQNVTLSCEQNLNHDAMYWYRQDPGQGLRLIYYSQIVNDFQKGDIAEGYSVSREKKESFPLTVTSAQKNPTAFYLCASRKAQGAWGANVLTFGAGSRLTVL.

CDR3 amino acids: CSVYSNYGYTF. The DNA for the CDR3 is TGCAGCGTTTACAGTAACTATGGCTACACCTTC. This sequence joins TRBV29-1 and TRBJ1-2, with unresolved D. Germline V gives CDR1 SQVTM, CDR2 ANQGSEA. The CDR3 length is 11 residues. V dropped 5 bases and J dropped 1 base, with 5 bases sitting between them.

The chain has TRBV5-1 and TRBJ2-7; 8 nucleotides agree with TRBD2. Unmatched junction bases numbered 12, after V lost 4 bases and J lost 6 bases. Germline V gene sequence: CDR1 SGHRS, CDR2 YFSETQ. The CDR3 sequence is 15 residues long. CDR3 DNA: TGCGCCAGCAGCCCGTTAGGAGTAGCGGGATCCGAGCAGTACTTC. Translating gives CASSPLGVAGSEQYF.

This clone was seen a single time. The rearrangement joins TRBV24-1 to TRBJ2-6; weak D call: TRBD2 (6 bases). The CDR3 loop spans 16 amino acids. Germline V gives CDR1 KGHDR, CDR2 SFDVKD. V lost 10 bases and J 1 base, leaving 16 bases between the germline ends. The CDR3 bases are TGTGCCACGCGGGGATCCCTGGGGTCTGGGGCCAACGTCCTGACTTTC. Its protein is CATRGSLGSGANVLTF.

This chain uses TRBV5-1 with TRBJ1-2; 12 nucleotides agree with TRBD1. This CDR3 region has 15 residues. V was clipped by 3 bases and J by 8 bases; unmatched bases: 8. The germline CDR1 and CDR2 sequences are SGHRS and YFSETQ. CDR3 amino acids: CASSWEGQGAGGYTF. As DNA, the CDR3 is TGCGCCAGCAGCTGGGAGGGACAGGGGGCAGGAGGCTACACCTTC.

This chain joins TRBV5-1 and TRBJ2-7; TRBD1 matches 7 bases. The CDR3 contains 14 residues. V was clipped by 0 bases and J by 5 bases; unmatched bases: 5. CDR1 and CDR2 from the germline V gene are SGHRS and YFSETQ. The CDR3 loop reads CASSLAQGPNEQYF. The CDR3 DNA reads TGCGCCAGCAGCTTGGCACAGGGGCCCAACGAGCAGTACTTC.

This chain uses TRBV28 with TRBJ2-7; tentatively, D is TRBD2 (5 bases). CDR3 length equals 13 residues. V shed 6 bases and J shed 6 bases, with 15 bases lying between them. Germline assignment: CDR1 MDHEN and CDR2 SYDVKM. CDR3 protein: CASRPRDIAEQYF. In DNA form, the CDR3 reads TGTGCCAGCAGACCCCGGGATATAGCCGAGCAGTACTTC.

The rearrangement links TRBV5-1 to TRBJ2-3, with a weak D call TRBD2 (6 bases). Per germline, CDR1 SGHRS and CDR2 YFSETQ. Trimming took 3 bases from V and 0 from J, leaving 11 bases between them. CDR3 length: 15 amino acids. DNA of the CDR3: TGCGCCAGCAGCTACGACGGACTAAGCACAGATACGCAGTATTTT. This sequence encodes CASSYDGLSTDTQYF.

This clone was seen just once. V and J are TRBV6-5 and TRBJ1-2, with a possible D match to TRBD1 (5 bases). Germline CDR1 is MNHEY and CDR2 is SVGAGI. V was shortened by 4 bases and J by 4 bases, with 13 bases between the two germline ends. The CDR3 runs to 14 residues. The CDR3 loop reads CASSFTGVGYGYTF. The CDR3 bases are TGTGCCAGCAGTTTTACGGGGGTTGGCTATGGCTACACCTTC.

CDR3 in amino acids: CASSLVDGGAFF. The CDR3 DNA reads as TGTGCCAGCAGCTTAGTAGACGGGGGAGCTTTCTTT. The rearrangement joins TRBV11-3 to TRBJ1-1, with TRBD1 as a possible D gene (5 bases). The CDR3 consists of 12 residues. Between the trimmed V and J ends, which lost 1 base and 10 bases, there was a span of 10 bases. Germline assignment: CDR1 SGHNT and CDR2 YENEEA.

The chain combines TRBV5-1 with TRBJ2-5, with a tentative D call TRBD2 (5 bases). In germline, CDR1 is SGHRS, CDR2 YFSETQ. Trimming cost V 6 bases and J 4 bases, with 16 bases left between them. This CDR3 comprises 14 residues. CDR3 amino acids: CASTFGEIGETQYF. The CDR3 nucleotides are TGCGCCAGCACTTTTGGGGAGATCGGAGAGACCCAGTACTTC.